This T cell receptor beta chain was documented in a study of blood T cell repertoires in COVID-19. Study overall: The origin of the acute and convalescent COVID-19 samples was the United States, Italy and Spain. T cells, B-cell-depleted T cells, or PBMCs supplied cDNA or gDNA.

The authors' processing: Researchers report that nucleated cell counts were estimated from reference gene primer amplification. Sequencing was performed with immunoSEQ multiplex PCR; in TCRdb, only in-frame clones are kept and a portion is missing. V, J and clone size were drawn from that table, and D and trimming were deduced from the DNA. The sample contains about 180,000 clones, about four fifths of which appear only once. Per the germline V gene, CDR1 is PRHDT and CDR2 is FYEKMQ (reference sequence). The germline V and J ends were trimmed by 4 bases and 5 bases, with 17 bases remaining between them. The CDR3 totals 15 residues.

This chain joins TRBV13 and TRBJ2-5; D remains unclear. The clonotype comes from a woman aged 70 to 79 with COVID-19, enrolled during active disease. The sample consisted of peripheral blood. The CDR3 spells CASSSRWLPEETQYF. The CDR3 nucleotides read TGTGCCAGCAGCTCCCGGTGGTTGCCGGAGGAGACCCAGTACTTC.